The T cell receptor beta chain under discussion was sequenced for a study of blood T cell repertoires in COVID-19. Overall study: COVID-19 samples from acute and convalescent phases originated in the United States, Italy and Spain.

TCRdb keeps only in-frame clones here, not all; method: immunoSEQ multiplex PCR. The repertoire holds about 27,000 clones, roughly four fifths seen once, with roughly 73% in the top ten. The germline gives CDR1 LGHNA, CDR2 YNFKEQ. Losses at the gene ends were 3 bases for V and 3 bases for J; bases not matched to a gene: 7. The CDR3 consists of 16 residues. The sample comprised peripheral blood. This TCR was recovered from an older man with acute or convalescent COVID-19. V usage is TRBV4-2 and J usage is TRBJ1-4; 7 bases line up with TRBD1. CDR3 loop: CASSQNTGVANEKLFF. The CDR3 DNA follows: TGTGCCAGCAGCCAGAACACAGGGGTAGCTAATGAAAAACTGTTTTTT.